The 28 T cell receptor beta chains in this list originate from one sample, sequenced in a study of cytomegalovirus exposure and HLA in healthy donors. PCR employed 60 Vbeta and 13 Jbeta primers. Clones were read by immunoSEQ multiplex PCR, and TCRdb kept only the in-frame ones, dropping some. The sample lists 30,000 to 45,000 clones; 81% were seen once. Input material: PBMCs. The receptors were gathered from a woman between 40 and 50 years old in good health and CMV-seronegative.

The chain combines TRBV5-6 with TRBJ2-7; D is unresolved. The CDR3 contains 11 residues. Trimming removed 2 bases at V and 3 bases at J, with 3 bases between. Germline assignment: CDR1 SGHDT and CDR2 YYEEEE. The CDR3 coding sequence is TGTGCCAGCAGCTTCGACTACGAGCAGTACGTC. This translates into CASSFDYEQYV.

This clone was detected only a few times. In nucleotides, the CDR3 is TGCAGCGTCATCTTGGGGGGACCTAGCACAGATACGCAGTATTTT. Residues: CSVILGGPSTDTQYF. The chain carries TRBV29-1 and TRBJ2-3; weak D call: TRBD2 (6 bases). Per germline, CDR1 SQVTM and CDR2 ANQGSEA. The CDR3 totals 15 residues. V was trimmed by 6 bases and J by 0 bases, leaving 16 bases between them.

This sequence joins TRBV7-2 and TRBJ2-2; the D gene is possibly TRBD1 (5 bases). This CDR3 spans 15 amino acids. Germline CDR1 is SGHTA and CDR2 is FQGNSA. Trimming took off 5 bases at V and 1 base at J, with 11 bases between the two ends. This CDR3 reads CASSHRQQNTGELFF. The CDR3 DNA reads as TGTGCCAGCAGCCACAGACAGCAGAACACCGGGGAGCTGTTTTTT.

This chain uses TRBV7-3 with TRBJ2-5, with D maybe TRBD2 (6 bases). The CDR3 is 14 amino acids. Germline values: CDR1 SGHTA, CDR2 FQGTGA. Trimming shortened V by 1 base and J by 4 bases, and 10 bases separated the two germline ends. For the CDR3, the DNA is TGTGCCAGCAGCTTAAAAGGGACTGGAGAGACCCAGTACTTC. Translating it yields CASSLKGTGETQYF.

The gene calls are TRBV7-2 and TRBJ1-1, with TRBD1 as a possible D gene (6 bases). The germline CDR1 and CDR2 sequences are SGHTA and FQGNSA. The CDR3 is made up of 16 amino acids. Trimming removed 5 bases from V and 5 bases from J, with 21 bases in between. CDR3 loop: CASSTQTGLWLTEAFF. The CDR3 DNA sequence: TGTGCCAGCAGCACCCAGACAGGCCTCTGGCTGACTGAAGCTTTCTTT.

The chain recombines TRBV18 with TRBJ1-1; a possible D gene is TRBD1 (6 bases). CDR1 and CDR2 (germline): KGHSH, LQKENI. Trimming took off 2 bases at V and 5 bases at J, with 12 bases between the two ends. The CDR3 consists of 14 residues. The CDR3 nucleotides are TGTGCCAGCTCACCATCCCAGGGGAGAACTGAAGCTTTCTTT. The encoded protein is CASSPSQGRTEAFF.

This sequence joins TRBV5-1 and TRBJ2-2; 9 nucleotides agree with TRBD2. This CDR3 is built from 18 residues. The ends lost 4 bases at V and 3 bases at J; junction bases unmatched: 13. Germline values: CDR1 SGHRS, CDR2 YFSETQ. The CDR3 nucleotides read TGCGCCAGCAGCGGGGGCCTAGCGGGGAGCTGGGACACCGGGGAGCTGTTTTTT. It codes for CASSGGLAGSWDTGELFF.

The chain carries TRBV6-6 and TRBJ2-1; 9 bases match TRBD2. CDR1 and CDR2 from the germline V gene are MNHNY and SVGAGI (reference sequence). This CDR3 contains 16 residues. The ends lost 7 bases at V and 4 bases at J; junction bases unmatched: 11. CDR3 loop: CASNSGRGGIYNEQFF. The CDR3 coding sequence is TGTGCCAGCAATTCCGGGCGGGGGGGGATTTACAATGAGCAGTTCTTC.

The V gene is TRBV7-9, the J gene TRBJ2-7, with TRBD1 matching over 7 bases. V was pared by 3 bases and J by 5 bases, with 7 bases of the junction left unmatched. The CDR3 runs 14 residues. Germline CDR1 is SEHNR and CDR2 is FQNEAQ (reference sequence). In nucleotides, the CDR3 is TGTGCCAGCAGCTTGGGGGACAGTATCGACGAGCAGTACTTC. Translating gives CASSLGDSIDEQYF.

Here the CDR3 DNA reads TGCGCCAGCAGCTTGGAGGGGTCCGGAGATACGCAGTATTTT. It codes for CASSLEGSGDTQYF. The rearrangement uses TRBV5-1 and TRBJ2-3; TRBD1 might be the D (5 bases). CDR3 length: 14 residues. Germline lookup yields CDR1 SGHRS and CDR2 YFSETQ. The germline V and J ends were trimmed by 0 bases and 5 bases, with 10 bases remaining between them.

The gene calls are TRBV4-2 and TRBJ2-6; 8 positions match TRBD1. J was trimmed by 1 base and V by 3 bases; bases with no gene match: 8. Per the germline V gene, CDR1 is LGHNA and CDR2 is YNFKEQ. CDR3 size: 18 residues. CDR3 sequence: CASSQRQGFLSGANVLTF. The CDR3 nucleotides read TGTGCCAGCAGCCAGCGACAGGGGTTTTTATCTGGGGCCAACGTCCTGACTTTC.

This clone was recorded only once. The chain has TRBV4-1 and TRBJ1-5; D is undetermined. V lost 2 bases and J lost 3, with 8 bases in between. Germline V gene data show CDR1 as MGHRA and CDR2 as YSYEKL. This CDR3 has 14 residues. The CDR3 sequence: CASSQLHLNQPQHF. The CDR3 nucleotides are TGCGCCAGCAGCCAATTACACCTCAATCAGCCCCAGCATTTT.

This chain's CDR3 is CASSGGTGLNTEAFF. The DNA of the CDR3 is TGCGCCAGCAGCGGGGGGACGGGTTTGAACACTGAAGCTTTCTTT. This chain links TRBV5-1 with TRBJ1-1; weak D call: TRBD1 (5 bases). The CDR3 is 15 residues long. The germline V and J ends were trimmed by 4 bases and 0 bases, with 13 bases remaining between them. CDR1 SGHRS and CDR2 YFSETQ come from the germline V gene.

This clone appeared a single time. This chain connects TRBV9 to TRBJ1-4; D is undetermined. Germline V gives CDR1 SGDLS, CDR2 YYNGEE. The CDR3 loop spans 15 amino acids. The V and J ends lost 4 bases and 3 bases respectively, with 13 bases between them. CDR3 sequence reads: CASSPFSEANEKLFF. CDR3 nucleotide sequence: TGTGCCAGCAGCCCATTTTCTGAGGCTAATGAAAAACTGTTTTTT.

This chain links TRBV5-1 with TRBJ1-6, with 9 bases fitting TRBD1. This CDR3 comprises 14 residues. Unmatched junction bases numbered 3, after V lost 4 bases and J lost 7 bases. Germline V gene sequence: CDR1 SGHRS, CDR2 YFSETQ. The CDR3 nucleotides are TGCGCCAGCAGCCAGGACAGGGGCAATTCACCCCTCCACTTT. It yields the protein CASSQDRGNSPLHF.

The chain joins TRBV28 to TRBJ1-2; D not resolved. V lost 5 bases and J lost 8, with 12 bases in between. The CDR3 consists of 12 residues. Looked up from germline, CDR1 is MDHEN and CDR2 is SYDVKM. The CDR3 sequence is CASSLAEVGYTF. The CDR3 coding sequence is TGTGCCAGCAGTCTGGCGGAAGTAGGCTACACCTTC.

The CDR3 region is CASSLAENTGELFF. For the CDR3, the DNA is TGTGCCAGCAGCTTAGCAGAGAACACCGGGGAGCTGTTTTTT. V usage is TRBV7-3 and J usage is TRBJ2-2; no clear D gene. V was shortened by 2 bases and J by 1 base, with 5 bases between the two germline ends. The CDR3 extends over 14 amino acids. Germline-derived CDR1 and CDR2 are SGHTA and FQGTGA.

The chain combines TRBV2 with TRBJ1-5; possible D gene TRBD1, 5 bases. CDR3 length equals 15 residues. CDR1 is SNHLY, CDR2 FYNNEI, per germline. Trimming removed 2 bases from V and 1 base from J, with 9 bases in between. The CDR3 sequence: CASSETGGSNQPQHF. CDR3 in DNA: TGTGCCAGCAGTGAAACCGGGGGAAGCAATCAGCCCCAGCATTTT.

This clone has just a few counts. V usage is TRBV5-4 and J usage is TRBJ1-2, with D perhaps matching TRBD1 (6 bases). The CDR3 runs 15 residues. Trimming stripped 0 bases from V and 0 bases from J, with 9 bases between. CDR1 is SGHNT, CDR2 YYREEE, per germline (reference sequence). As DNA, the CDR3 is TGTGCCAGCAGCTTGGTGGGGGCAGCTAACTATGGCTACACCTTC. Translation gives CASSLVGAANYGYTF.

CDR3 sequence: CASSQDTANTQYF. The DNA for the CDR3 is TGTGCCAGCAGCCAAGATACCGCGAATACGCAGTATTTT. The rearrangement uses TRBV4-2 and TRBJ2-3, with no clear D. The ends were cut back, 0 bases at V and 7 bases at J, with 8 bases in the middle. In germline, CDR1 is LGHNA, CDR2 YNFKEQ. CDR3 size: 13 residues.

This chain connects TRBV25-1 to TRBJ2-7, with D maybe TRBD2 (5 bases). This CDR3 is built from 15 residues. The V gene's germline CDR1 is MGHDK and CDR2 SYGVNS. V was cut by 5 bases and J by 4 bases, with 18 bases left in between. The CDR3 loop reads CASSMQGRNLYEQYF. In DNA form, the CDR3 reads TGTGCCAGCAGTATGCAAGGGAGAAATCTGTACGAGCAGTACTTC.

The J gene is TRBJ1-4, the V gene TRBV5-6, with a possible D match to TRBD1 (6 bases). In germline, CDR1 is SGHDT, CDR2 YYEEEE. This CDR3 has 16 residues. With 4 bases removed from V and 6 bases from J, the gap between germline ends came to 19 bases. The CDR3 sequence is CASSPFTGIGDEKLFF. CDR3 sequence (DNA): TGTGCCAGCAGCCCATTCACAGGGATAGGTGATGAAAAACTGTTTTTT.

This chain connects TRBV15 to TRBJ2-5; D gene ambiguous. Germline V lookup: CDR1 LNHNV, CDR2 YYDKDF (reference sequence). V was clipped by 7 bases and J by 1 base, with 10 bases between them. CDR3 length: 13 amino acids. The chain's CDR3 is CATTSETQETQYF. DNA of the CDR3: TGTGCCACCACCTCGGAGACCCAAGAGACCCAGTACTTC. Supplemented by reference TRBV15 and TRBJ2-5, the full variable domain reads DAMVIQNPRYQVTQFGKPVTLSCSQTLNHNVMYWYQQKSSQAPKLLFHYYDKDFNNEADTPDNFQSRRPNTSFCFLDIRSPGLGDTAMYLCATTSETQETQYFGPGTRLLVL.

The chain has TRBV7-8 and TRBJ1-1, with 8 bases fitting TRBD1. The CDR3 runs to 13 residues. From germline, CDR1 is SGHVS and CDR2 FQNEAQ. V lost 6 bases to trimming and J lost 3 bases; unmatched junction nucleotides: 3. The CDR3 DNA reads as TGTGCCAGCAGGCTCAGGGGGCACACTGAAGCTTTCTTT. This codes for CASRLRGHTEAFF.

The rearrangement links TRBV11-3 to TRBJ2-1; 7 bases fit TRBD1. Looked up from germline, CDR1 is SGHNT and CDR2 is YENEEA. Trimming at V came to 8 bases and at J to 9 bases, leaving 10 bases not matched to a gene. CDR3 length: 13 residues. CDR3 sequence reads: CASGPTGSSEQFF. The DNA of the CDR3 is TGTGCCAGCGGACCGACAGGGTCGAGTGAGCAGTTCTTC.

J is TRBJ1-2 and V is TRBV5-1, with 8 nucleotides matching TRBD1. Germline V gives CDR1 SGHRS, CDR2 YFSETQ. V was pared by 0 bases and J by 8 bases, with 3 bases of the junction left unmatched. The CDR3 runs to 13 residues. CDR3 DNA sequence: TGCGCCAGCAGCTTGGGACAGGGGACGGGCTACACCTTC. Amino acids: CASSLGQGTGYTF. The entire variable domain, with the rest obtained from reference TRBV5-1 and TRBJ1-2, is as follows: KAGVTQTPRYLIKTRGQQVTLSCSPISGHRSVSWYQQTPGQGLQFLFEYFSETQRNKGNFPGRFSGRQFSNSRSEMNVSTLELGDSALYLCASSLGQGTGYTFGSGTRLTVV.

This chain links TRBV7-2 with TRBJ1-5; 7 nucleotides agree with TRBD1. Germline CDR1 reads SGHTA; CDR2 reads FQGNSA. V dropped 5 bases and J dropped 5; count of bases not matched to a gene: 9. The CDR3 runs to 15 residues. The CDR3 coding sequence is TGTGCCAGCAGCACAGGGGTTTCAGAGGATCAGCCCCAGCATTTT. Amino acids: CASSTGVSEDQPQHF.

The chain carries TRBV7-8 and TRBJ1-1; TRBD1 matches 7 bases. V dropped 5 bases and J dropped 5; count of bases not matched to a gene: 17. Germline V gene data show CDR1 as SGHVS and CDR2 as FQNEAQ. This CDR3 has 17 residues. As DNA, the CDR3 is TGTGCCAGCAGCCCACACCCAACCAGGGGGTCGAGGACTGAAGCTTTCTTT. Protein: CASSPHPTRGSRTEAFF.